This TCR beta chain was recorded in a study of blood T cells in healthy people across ages. On this clonotype: As yet, its antigen is unknown.

Peripheral blood samples of roughly 9.9 milliliters were drawn from each donor. Study-wide findings and caveats: The study lacked donor CMV status, which possibly confounded expanded clonotype changes.

This CDR3 has 15 amino acids. J lost 0 bases, V lost 8 bases, and 6 bases had no gene match. Primed by a sample-barcoded 5' primer and a J-beta primer mix, a second PCR proceeded for about 6 to 12 cycles. Each CDR3 protein is one row after TCRdb ran MiXCR on the 5' RACE reads. The profile shows roughly 720,000 distinct CDR3 sequences, roughly 50% of them singletons. The chain couples TRBV12-3 or TRBV12-4 to TRBJ2-1, with 8 bases matching TRBD1. This sequence was found in an elderly man in good health. The specimen was blood. The CDR3 spells CASENTGGSYNEQFF. CDR3 sequence (DNA): TGTGCCAGCGAGAATACAGGGGGCTCCTACAATGAGCAGTTCTTC.